The T cell receptor (beta chain) described here comes from a study of cytomegalovirus exposure and HLA in healthy donors. This clone was counted only a few times. PCR involved 60 Vbeta and 13 Jbeta primers. Some clones are missing from TCRdb's copy, which holds only in-frame ones; the method was immunoSEQ multiplex PCR. The sample contains approximately 160,000 clones, about 76% of which appear only once. The origin of this receptor is a male donor in good health and CMV-seropositive. Sequencing input: PBMCs.

Written as DNA, the CDR3 is TGCGCCAGCAGCCAACTAGGGGTCACTGAAGCTTTCTTT. Translating it yields CASSQLGVTEAFF. The rearrangement uses TRBV4-3 and TRBJ1-1; a possible D gene is TRBD1 (5 bases). This CDR3 region has 13 residues. The V and J ends lost 2 bases and 4 bases respectively, with 8 bases between them. The germline gives CDR1 LGHNA, CDR2 YSLEER.